This is a list of T cell receptor beta chains from one sample in a study of T cell changes during pregnancy in multiple sclerosis. Sequencing used immunoSEQ multiplex PCR; TCRdb keeps in-frame clones, though not all of them. The table has about 80,000 clones, about 93% seen once. The sample was peripheral blood, taken in the second trimester of pregnancy. The receptors here all came from a female donor in good health, enrolled as a control in a pregnancy study. CDR3s include the opening cysteine and the closing phenylalanine or tryptophan.

V: TRBV19
CDR3: CASSISGGSYGYTF

V: TRBV7-9
CDR3: CASSFQRAGLTSYEQYF

V: TRBV10-3
CDR3: CAISEAGPGYTF

V: TRBV11-2
CDR3: CASSSGRPGANVLTF

V: TRBV7-9
CDR3: CASSPPRGITEAFF

V: TRBV28
CDR3: CASRLTGRYYNEQFF

V: TRBV5-1
CDR3: CASSLEEGIYEQYF

V: TRBV9
CDR3: CASSVEEYNEQFF

V: TRBV2
CDR3: CASSEDLRISDRHPYSNQPQHF

V: TRBV2
CDR3: CASSPEGNQPQHF

V: TRBV5-1
CDR3: CASSTGTSGRNTGELFF

V: TRBV6-5
CDR3: CASSYSGGESSYEQYF

V: TRBV7-2
CDR3: CASSVQQGALDEQYF

V: TRBV7-2
CDR3: CASSPGIRTDQPQHF

V: TRBV6-1
CDR3: CASTDPGQVRYYTF

V: TRBV6-4
CDR3: CASSDLAGKETQYF

V: TRBV9
CDR3: CASSVAGLAPYNEQFF

V: TRBV29-1
CDR3: CSVEGGAGRLLNNNEQFF

V: TRBV5-1
CDR3: CASSLEPGNTEAFF

V: TRBV10-3
CDR3: CAISVGDRGYEQYF

V: TRBV27
CDR3: CASRQGRDYEQYF

V: TRBV28
CDR3: CASSRLGQGTDTDTQYF

V: TRBV5-8
CDR3: CASSSLDREAEAFF

V: TRBV7-9
CDR3: CASSLVGTGSPLAKNIQYF

V: TRBV27
CDR3: CASRVGLNSYEQYF

V: TRBV7-2
CDR3: CASIVDRGETQYF

V: TRBV11-3
CDR3: CASSPGGTSETQYF

V: TRBV4-2
CDR3: CASSLGYRGRADNEQFF

V: TRBV2
CDR3: CASSEGLSSYEQYF

V: TRBV5-6
CDR3: CASSFGTGVVYEQYF

V: TRBV6-5
CDR3: CASRQGYYGYTF

V: TRBV29-1
CDR3: CSGRTGPKSYEQYF

V: TRBV27
CDR3: CASSLEGGWATDTQYF

V: TRBV6-5
CDR3: CASSYRTDYGYTF

V: TRBV5-1
CDR3: CASSPGQEYNEQFF

V: TRBV7-2
CDR3: CASSHDRGRHEQYF

V: TRBV28
CDR3: CASSFGDRVVAYGYTF

V: TRBV7-2
CDR3: CASSLTGNIPYEQYF

V: TRBV28
CDR3: CASNTGGSNQPQHF

V: TRBV29-1
CDR3: CSVERPSGRGYNEQFF

V: TRBV28
CDR3: CASSLTIKPGLAGHEQYF

V: TRBV30
CDR3: CAWDQGTPYEQYF

V: TRBV6-1
CDR3: CASNPGLASTQYF

V: TRBV18
CDR3: CASSRSGEETQYF

V: TRBV28
CDR3: CASSFRRLAEETQYF